This TCR delta chain is from a study of gamma-delta chains in newborns, infants, children. Study as a whole: Polyclonal expansion of innate γδ T cells after birth follows microbial exposure.

Germline CDR1 GEAIGNYY, CDR2 EKD. The V gene end was trimmed by 4 bases and the J gene end by 2 bases; junction bases not matched to a gene: 9. This CDR3 is built from 19 residues. TCRdb reapplied CATT to the reads. The table lists about 6,100 delta-chain clones, roughly 2% of them singletons. This clone is deemed medium-sized (0.01 to 0.1%). Other DNA sequences in the same sample also yield this CDR3. This TCR was sampled from a child who was a newborn, infant or young child, either healthy, febrile or measles-vaccinated (not recorded which). The sample taken for sequencing was blood. The chain has TRDV2 and TRDJ3, with 11 bases lining up with TRDD3. This chain's CDR3 is CACDNAGGYLAWDTRQMFF. CDR3 DNA: TGTGCCTGTGATAATGCTGGGGGATACCTCGCCTGGGACACCCGACAGATGTTTTTC.